In its sample, the clone carrying this T cell receptor (beta chain) ranks as medium-sized. Its antigen is still unknown. These data belong to a study of metastatic and nonmetastatic thyroid tumors. The overall study: Samples came from malignant and benign thyroid patients, and repertoires were compared across blood and tumor or nodule tissue.

General study results and limits: For both blood and tumor, malignant thyroid tumors reportedly showed significantly higher TCR beta diversity than benign nodules did.

Original analysis: It was from CDR3 differences across clinicopathological groups that a distant-metastasis classifier for papillary thyroid cancer was built. TCRdb called clones again from the PCR reads with MiXCR. These V and J calls rely on TCRdb rather than the paper's analysis. The data contain more than 15,000 clones, roughly 32% of them singletons. Trimming took 4 bases from V and 6 from J, leaving 12 bases between them. Per the germline V gene, CDR1 is KGHDR and CDR2 is SFDVKD. The CDR3 runs 13 residues. Ahead of thyroid surgery, no patient had received treatment of any kind. Material for sequencing was blood. This receptor was obtained from a female donor with papillary thyroid cancer or a benign thyroid nodule (not recorded which). Some clones in this sample may be carry-over from other donors' samples. The V and J genes are TRBV24-1 and TRBJ2-7; possible D gene TRBD1, 6 bases. DNA for the CDR3: TGTGCCACCAGTGACGGGACATTTGGCGAGCAGTACTTC. Its translation is CATSDGTFGEQYF.